These 12 T cell receptor beta chains originate from one sample sequenced in a study of CD8+ T cells in alopecia areata. Reverse transcription of extracted RNA yielded cDNA, which provided the sequencing template. TCRdb's copy holds only in-frame clones and misses some; the assay was immunoSEQ multiplex PCR. The sample holds approximately 180,000 clones, roughly 70% seen once. Treatment of the sample: oral pan-JAK inhibitor, 5-10 mg twice daily. This specimen was CD4+ T cells sorted from blood, taken at week 49, from a patient treated with tofacitinib. These TCRs come from a human donor with alopecia areata.

V gene TRBV19 combines with J gene TRBJ1-5; D call uncertain. Germline V gives CDR1 LNHDA, CDR2 SQIVND (reference sequence). The CDR3 has 13 residues. Trimming left V 6 bases short and J 5 bases short, with 11 bases between. CDR3 sequence (DNA): TGTGCCAGTAGATCCAAACCCGATCAGCCCCAGCATTTT. Translating it yields CASRSKPDQPQHF.

V is TRBV9 and J is TRBJ2-2; 7 positions agree with TRBD1. This CDR3 spans 16 amino acids. The ends lost 3 bases at V and 0 bases at J; junction bases unmatched: 5. The V gene's germline CDR1 is SGDLS and CDR2 YYNGEE. CDR3 DNA: TGTGCCAGCAGCGGACGGACAGGCGCGAACACCGGGGAGCTGTTTTTT. Translating gives CASSGRTGANTGELFF. The whole variable domain, filled in from reference TRBV9 and TRBJ2-2, reads DSGVTQTPKHLITATGQRVTLRCSPRSGDLSVYWYQQSLDQGLQFLIQYYNGEERAKGNILERFSAQQFPDLHSELNLSSLELGDSALYFCASSGRTGANTGELFFGEGSRLTVL.

The gene calls are TRBV15 and TRBJ1-5; 7 bases are shared with TRBD1. The CDR3 spans 13 residues. After removal of 5 bases from V and 6 bases from J, the junction contained 4 bases not matched to a gene. Germline V gene data show CDR1 as LNHNV and CDR2 as YYDKDF (reference sequence). The DNA of the CDR3 is TGTGCCACCAGCTTCTACAGGGGTCAGCCCCAGCATTTT. It translates to CATSFYRGQPQHF.

In regard to this clone: The DNA is omitted, as the CDR3 cannot be located on it reliably, and the CDR3 follows TCRdb's listing. The chain couples TRBV19 to TRBJ1-5. The CDR3 sequence runs 14 residues, both termini included. Looked up from germline, CDR1 is LNHDA and CDR2 is SQIVND (reference sequence). The CDR3 spells CASTSAGSNQPQHF.

This CDR3 is CASSGQPQSSYNSPLHF. DNA for the CDR3: TGCGCCAGCAGCGGACAGCCTCAGAGCTCCTATAATTCACCCCTCCACTTT. V usage is TRBV5-1 and J usage is TRBJ1-6; weak D call: TRBD1 (6 bases). From germline, CDR1 is SGHRS and CDR2 YFSETQ. Trimming stripped 4 bases from V and 0 bases from J, with 14 bases between. This CDR3 region has 17 residues.

V gene TRBV10-2 combines with J gene TRBJ1-6, with D tentatively TRBD1 (5 bases). Between the trimmed V and J ends, which lost 6 bases and 0 bases, there was a span of 9 bases. The length of the CDR3 is 15 residues. Germline lookup yields CDR1 WSHSY and CDR2 SAAADI. This chain's CDR3 is CASRQESSYNSPLHF. CDR3 in DNA: TGCGCCAGCAGACAGGAAAGCTCCTATAATTCACCCCTCCACTTT.

The V call is TRBV6-1, the J call TRBJ2-7, with TRBD1 as a possible D gene (6 bases). V was shortened by 8 bases and J by 3 bases, with 11 bases between the two germline ends. The CDR3 has 12 residues. Looked up from germline, CDR1 is MNHNS and CDR2 is SASEGT. This chain's CDR3 is CASGDMSYEQYF. In DNA, the CDR3 is TGTGCCAGCGGGGACATGAGCTACGAGCAGTACTTC.

The chain carries TRBV29-1 and TRBJ1-3; D not certain. The CDR3 is 12 residues long. V lost 6 bases, J lost 0 bases, and 6 bases lay in between. Germline V lookup: CDR1 SQVTM, CDR2 ANQGSEA. The CDR3 DNA follows: TGCAGCGTCCACCTCTCTGGAAACACCATATATTTT. This gives the protein CSVHLSGNTIYF.

This sequence joins TRBV9 and TRBJ2-7, with 9 nucleotides matching TRBD1. V gave up 0 bases and J gave up 1 base; unmatched junction bases: 2. The CDR3 extends over 15 amino acids. CDR1 and CDR2 (germline): SGDLS, YYNGEE. In nucleotides, the CDR3 is TGTGCCAGCAGCGTAGGACAGGGGGTTTCCTACGAGCAGTACTTC. Translation gives CASSVGQGVSYEQYF.

J is TRBJ2-3 and V is TRBV9; 13 bases fit TRBD2. This CDR3 is 15 amino acids long. Germline-derived CDR1 and CDR2 are SGDLS and YYNGEE. J lost 5 bases, V lost 2 bases, and 2 bases had no gene match. The CDR3 nucleotides are TGTGCCAGCAGCGTCGGACTAGCGGGGGAAGATACGCAGTATTTT. Translated, it gives CASSVGLAGEDTQYF.

The rearrangement joins TRBV9 to TRBJ2-1; 10 nucleotides align to TRBD2. CDR3 size: 15 residues. Per the germline V gene, CDR1 is SGDLS and CDR2 is YYNGEE. V shed 2 bases, J shed 7 bases, and the junction held 6 bases outside the gene matches. CDR3 protein: CASSVLASGGNEQFF. The CDR3 DNA is TGTGCCAGCAGCGTGTTGGCTAGCGGGGGTAATGAGCAGTTCTTC.

The rearrangement links TRBV13 to TRBJ1-1; the D is unclear. Looked up from germline, CDR1 is PRHDT and CDR2 is FYEKMQ (reference sequence). The CDR3 runs 17 residues. The V gene lost 3 bases and the J gene lost 3 bases, with 20 bases spanning the gap. DNA of the CDR3: TGTGCCAGCAGCTTGGACCTTTGGGGAAACCCCCACACTGAAGCTTTCTTT. This codes for CASSLDLWGNPHTEAFF. Based on the CDR3 plus reference TRBV13 and TRBJ1-1, the full variable domain is AAGVIQSPRHLIKEKRETATLKCYPIPRHDTVYWYQQGPGQDPQFLISFYEKMQSDKGSIPDRFSAQQFSDYHSELNMSSLELGDSALYFCASSLDLWGNPHTEAFFGQGTRLTVV.